This is a list of T cell receptor beta chains from one sample in a study of cytomegalovirus exposure and HLA in healthy donors. Clones were read by immunoSEQ multiplex PCR, and TCRdb kept only the in-frame ones, dropping some. The repertoire has 170,000 or so clones, about four fifths of them found once; the top ten carry 4% to 6%. The sequenced material came from PBMCs. These receptors all stem from a man younger than 35 in good health and CMV-seronegative. Both conserved end residues are part of each CDR3. Each record gives: clone size, V gene, D gene, J gene, CDR3 protein, CDR3 DNA. The D gene is left open where the match is weak. Clone size is stated in some rows and not others, as once, few, many or a class when expanded.

clone size: NA; V gene: TRBV6-6; D gene: TRBD1; J gene: TRBJ1-6; CDR3 protein: CASRTGQEGSPLHF; CDR3 DNA: TGTGCCAGCAGGACGGGACAGGAGGGGTCACCCCTCCACTTT
clone size: NA; V gene: TRBV28; D gene: NA; J gene: TRBJ2-7; CDR3 protein: CASSKGGSTYEQYF; CDR3 DNA: TGTGCCAGCAGCAAGGGGGGGTCTACCTACGAGCAGTACTTC
clone size: NA; V gene: TRBV2; D gene: TRBD1; J gene: TRBJ1-1; CDR3 protein: CASSYTWTGGMNTEAFF; CDR3 DNA: TGTGCCAGCAGTTACACATGGACAGGGGGCATGAACACTGAAGCTTTCTTT
clone size: NA; V gene: TRBV5-1; D gene: TRBD1; J gene: TRBJ1-1; CDR3 protein: CASSVYSGGGTEAFF; CDR3 DNA: TGCGCCAGCAGCGTATACTCAGGGGGAGGCACTGAAGCTTTCTTT
clone size: NA; V gene: TRBV5-5; D gene: NA; J gene: TRBJ1-1; CDR3 protein: CASSLFGGLPTEAFF; CDR3 DNA: TGTGCCAGCAGTTTATTCGGAGGGTTGCCGACTGAAGCTTTCTTT
clone size: NA; V gene: TRBV6-5; D gene: TRBD1; J gene: TRBJ2-7; CDR3 protein: CASRKQGGPSYEQYF; CDR3 DNA: TGTGCCAGCCGAAAACAGGGGGGACCTTCCTACGAGCAGTACTTC
clone size: NA; V gene: TRBV29-1; D gene: NA; J gene: TRBJ1-4; CDR3 protein: CSVGPSNEKLFF; CDR3 DNA: TGCAGCGTGGGCCCGTCTAATGAAAAACTGTTTTTT
clone size: NA; V gene: TRBV7-9; D gene: TRBD2; J gene: TRBJ2-5; CDR3 protein: CASSAPGGRETQYF; CDR3 DNA: TGTGCCAGCAGCGCACCGGGAGGGCGGGAGACCCAGTACTTC
clone size: NA; V gene: TRBV4-3; D gene: TRBD1; J gene: TRBJ2-5; CDR3 protein: CASSQTTGGAYETQYF; CDR3 DNA: TGCGCCAGCAGCCAAACGACAGGGGGCGCGTACGAGACCCAGTACTTC
clone size: NA; V gene: TRBV7-9; D gene: NA; J gene: TRBJ2-7; CDR3 protein: CASSSDIGGQYF; CDR3 DNA: TGTGCCAGCAGCTCGGACATCGGGGGGCAGTACTTC
clone size: NA; V gene: TRBV5-1; D gene: NA; J gene: TRBJ2-7; CDR3 protein: CASSIDRREQYF; CDR3 DNA: TGCGCCAGCAGCATTGACAGGCGCGAGCAGTACTTC
clone size: NA; V gene: TRBV19; D gene: TRBD2; J gene: TRBJ2-3; CDR3 protein: CASKGGRARTDTQYF; CDR3 DNA: TGTGCCAGTAAGGGAGGGAGGGCGCGCACAGATACGCAGTATTTT
clone size: NA; V gene: TRBV4-2; D gene: NA; J gene: TRBJ1-5; CDR3 protein: CASSPVGRGGENQPQHF; CDR3 DNA: TGTGCCAGCAGCCCAGTGGGACGGGGGGGAGAAAATCAGCCCCAGCATTTT
clone size: NA; V gene: TRBV7-2; D gene: TRBD2; J gene: TRBJ2-7; CDR3 protein: CASSLSTSGRRYEQYF; CDR3 DNA: TGTGCCAGCAGCTTGTCGACTAGCGGGAGGAGGTACGAGCAGTACTTC
clone size: NA; V gene: TRBV9; D gene: TRBD2; J gene: TRBJ2-1; CDR3 protein: CASSVALAGGSNEQFF; CDR3 DNA: TGTGCCAGCAGCGTAGCACTAGCGGGGGGGTCAAATGAGCAGTTCTTC
clone size: NA; V gene: TRBV7-9; D gene: NA; J gene: TRBJ2-5; CDR3 protein: CASSLGSLARETQYF; CDR3 DNA: TGTGCCAGCAGCTTAGGGTCTCTAGCGAGGGAGACCCAGTACTTC
clone size: NA; V gene: TRBV30; D gene: NA; J gene: TRBJ2-5; CDR3 protein: CAWARRFQETQYF; CDR3 DNA: TGTGCCTGGGCTAGACGGTTCCAAGAGACCCAGTACTTC
clone size: NA; V gene: TRBV30; D gene: NA; J gene: TRBJ1-2; CDR3 protein: CAWSGAGHFYGYTF; CDR3 DNA: TGTGCCTGGAGTGGGGCAGGGCATTTCTATGGCTACACCTTC
clone size: NA; V gene: TRBV7-9; D gene: TRBD1; J gene: TRBJ2-5; CDR3 protein: CASSPRRDRGLVTQYF; CDR3 DNA: TGTGCCAGCAGCCCCCGCCGGGACAGGGGGCTTGTGACCCAGTACTTC
clone size: NA; V gene: TRBV6-1; D gene: TRBD1; J gene: TRBJ1-2; CDR3 protein: CASSSWTGPNYGYTF; CDR3 DNA: TGTGCCAGCAGTTCTTGGACAGGGCCTAACTATGGCTACACCTTC
clone size: NA; V gene: TRBV19; D gene: NA; J gene: TRBJ2-7; CDR3 protein: CASSMEGYYEQYF; CDR3 DNA: TGTGCCAGTAGTATGGAGGGCTACTACGAGCAGTACTTC
clone size: NA; V gene: TRBV7-9; D gene: TRBD1; J gene: TRBJ1-2; CDR3 protein: CASTHRGRDGYTF; CDR3 DNA: TGTGCCAGCACCCATAGGGGGCGCGATGGCTACACCTTC
clone size: NA; V gene: TRBV10-3; D gene: NA; J gene: TRBJ2-5; CDR3 protein: CAISPGRQETQYF; CDR3 DNA: TGTGCCATCTCCCCGGGGAGACAAGAGACCCAGTACTTC
clone size: NA; V gene: TRBV4-1; D gene: NA; J gene: TRBJ2-3; CDR3 protein: CASSGGGSSTDTQYF; CDR3 DNA: TGCGCCAGTAGTGGCGGGGGCTCTAGCACAGATACGCAGTATTTT
clone size: NA; V gene: TRBV6-5; D gene: TRBD2; J gene: TRBJ2-3; CDR3 protein: CASSYSPSGDSDTQYF; CDR3 DNA: TGTGCCAGCAGTTACTCACCTAGCGGGGACTCAGATACGCAGTATTTT
clone size: NA; V gene: TRBV6-5; D gene: NA; J gene: TRBJ2-3; CDR3 protein: CASSYLQGRGSDTQYF; CDR3 DNA: TGTGCCAGCAGTTACTTGCAGGGTAGAGGATCAGATACGCAGTATTTT
clone size: NA; V gene: TRBV12-1; D gene: NA; J gene: TRBJ2-7; CDR3 protein: CASSFSLFEQYF; CDR3 DNA: TGTGCCAGCAGCTTTTCGTTGTTCGAGCAGTACTTC
clone size: few; V gene: TRBV27; D gene: NA; J gene: TRBJ1-4; CDR3 protein: CASSPTWTNEKLFF; CDR3 DNA: TGTGCCAGCAGTCCAACTTGGACTAATGAAAAACTGTTTTTT
clone size: NA; V gene: TRBV9; D gene: TRBD2; J gene: TRBJ2-7; CDR3 protein: CASSVASTSGSEQYF; CDR3 DNA: TGTGCCAGCAGCGTAGCGTCGACTAGCGGGAGCGAGCAGTACTTC
clone size: NA; V gene: TRBV7-9; D gene: NA; J gene: TRBJ1-2; CDR3 protein: CASSSQGRLTNYGYTF; CDR3 DNA: TGTGCCAGCAGCTCTCAGGGGCGACTTACTAACTATGGCTACACCTTC
clone size: once; V gene: TRBV15; D gene: TRBD2; J gene: TRBJ2-6; CDR3 protein: CATSRVGSGASWANVLTF; CDR3 DNA: TGTGCCACCAGCAGAGTTGGTAGCGGGGCCTCTTGGGCCAACGTCCTGACTTTC
clone size: NA; V gene: TRBV5-1; D gene: NA; J gene: TRBJ2-3; CDR3 protein: CASSLALLSTDTQYF; CDR3 DNA: TGCGCCAGCAGCTTGGCACTGCTTAGCACAGATACGCAGTATTTT
clone size: NA; V gene: TRBV10-3; D gene: TRBD2; J gene: TRBJ2-2; CDR3 protein: CAISEPLRSGDTGELFF; CDR3 DNA: TGTGCCATCAGTGAGCCCCTCAGAAGCGGGGATACCGGGGAGCTGTTTTTT
clone size: NA; V gene: TRBV5-1; D gene: TRBD2; J gene: TRBJ2-7; CDR3 protein: CASSSLSGTSYEQYF; CDR3 DNA: TGCGCCAGCAGTTCCCTTAGCGGGACCTCCTACGAGCAGTACTTC
clone size: NA; V gene: TRBV4-1; D gene: TRBD2; J gene: TRBJ2-3; CDR3 protein: CASSQDPLDVAGGTDTQYF; CDR3 DNA: TGCGCCAGCAGCCAGGACCCCCTTGACGTAGCGGGAGGAACAGATACGCAGTATTTT
clone size: NA; V gene: TRBV4-1; D gene: TRBD2; J gene: TRBJ2-3; CDR3 protein: CASSSLGGGTQYF; CDR3 DNA: TGCGCCAGCAGCTCCCTCGGGGGGGGGACGCAGTATTTT
clone size: few; V gene: TRBV5-6; D gene: TRBD1; J gene: TRBJ1-4; CDR3 protein: CASSLDRVATNEKLFF; CDR3 DNA: TGTGCCAGCAGCCTAGACAGGGTTGCAACTAATGAAAAACTGTTTTTT
clone size: NA; V gene: TRBV4-2; D gene: NA; J gene: TRBJ2-3; CDR3 protein: CASRFTGESTDTQYF; CDR3 DNA: TGTGCCAGCAGATTTACGGGAGAATCCACAGATACGCAGTATTTT
clone size: few; V gene: TRBV5-6; D gene: NA; J gene: TRBJ2-6; CDR3 protein: CASSLEVSPGANVLTF; CDR3 DNA: TGTGCCAGCAGCTTGGAAGTCAGTCCTGGGGCCAACGTCCTGACTTTC
clone size: NA; V gene: TRBV7-9; D gene: NA; J gene: TRBJ1-3; CDR3 protein: CASSSGIRKDTIYF; CDR3 DNA: TGTGCCAGCAGCTCCGGGATACGAAAGGACACCATATATTTT
clone size: NA; V gene: TRBV5-1; D gene: TRBD2; J gene: TRBJ2-1; CDR3 protein: CASRLLAGNNEQFF; CDR3 DNA: TGCGCCAGCAGGTTACTAGCGGGCAACAATGAGCAGTTCTTC
clone size: NA; V gene: TRBV9; D gene: TRBD2; J gene: TRBJ2-7; CDR3 protein: CASSGHQTSRGEQYF; CDR3 DNA: TGTGCCAGCAGCGGGCATCAGACTAGCCGAGGCGAGCAGTACTTC